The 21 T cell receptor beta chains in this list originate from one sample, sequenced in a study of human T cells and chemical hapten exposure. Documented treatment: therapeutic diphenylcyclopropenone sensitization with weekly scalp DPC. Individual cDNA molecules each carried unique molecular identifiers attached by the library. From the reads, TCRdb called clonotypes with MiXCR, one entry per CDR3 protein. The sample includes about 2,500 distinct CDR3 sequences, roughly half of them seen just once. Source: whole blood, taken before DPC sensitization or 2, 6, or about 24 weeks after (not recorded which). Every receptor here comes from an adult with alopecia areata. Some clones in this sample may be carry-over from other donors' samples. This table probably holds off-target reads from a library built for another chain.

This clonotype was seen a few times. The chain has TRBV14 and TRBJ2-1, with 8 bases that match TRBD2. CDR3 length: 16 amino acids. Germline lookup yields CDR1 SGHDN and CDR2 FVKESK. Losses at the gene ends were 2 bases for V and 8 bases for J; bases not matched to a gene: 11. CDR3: CASSQTSGYARDEQFF. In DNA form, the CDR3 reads TGTGCCAGCAGCCAAACTAGCGGATACGCCAGGGATGAGCAGTTCTTC.

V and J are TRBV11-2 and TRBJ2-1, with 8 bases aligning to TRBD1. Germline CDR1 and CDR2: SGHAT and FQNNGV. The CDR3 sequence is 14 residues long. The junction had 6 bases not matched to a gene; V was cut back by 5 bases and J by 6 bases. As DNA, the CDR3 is TGTGCCAGCAGCAGGGACAGGAGGGGCAATGAGCAGTTCTTC. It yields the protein CASSRDRRGNEQFF.

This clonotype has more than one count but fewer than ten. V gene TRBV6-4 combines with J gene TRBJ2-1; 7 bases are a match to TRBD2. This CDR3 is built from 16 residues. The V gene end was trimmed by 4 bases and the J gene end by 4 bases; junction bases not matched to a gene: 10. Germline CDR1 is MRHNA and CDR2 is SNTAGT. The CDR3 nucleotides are TGTGCCAGCAGTGCTTCGTCCGAAGCGGGGTACAATGAGCAGTTCTTC. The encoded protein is CASSASSEAGYNEQFF.

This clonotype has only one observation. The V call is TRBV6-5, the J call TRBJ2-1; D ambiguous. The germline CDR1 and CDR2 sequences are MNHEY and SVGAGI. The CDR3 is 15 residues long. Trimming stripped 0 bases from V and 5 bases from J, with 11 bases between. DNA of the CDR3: TGTGCCAGCAGTTACTCGGCGTCTTCCGACAATGAGCAGTTCTTC. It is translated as CASSYSASSDNEQFF.

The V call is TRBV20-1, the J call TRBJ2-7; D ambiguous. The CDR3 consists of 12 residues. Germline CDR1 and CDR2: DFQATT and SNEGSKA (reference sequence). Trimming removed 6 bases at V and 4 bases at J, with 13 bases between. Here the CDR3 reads CSAPFGVYEQYF. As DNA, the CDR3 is TGCAGTGCACCCTTTGGGGTTTACGAGCAGTACTTC.

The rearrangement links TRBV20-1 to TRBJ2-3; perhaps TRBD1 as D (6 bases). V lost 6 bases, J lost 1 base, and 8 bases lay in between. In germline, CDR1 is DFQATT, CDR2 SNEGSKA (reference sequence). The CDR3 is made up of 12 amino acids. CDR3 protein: CSARTGTDTQYF. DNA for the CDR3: TGCAGTGCACGGACAGGCACAGATACGCAGTATTTT.

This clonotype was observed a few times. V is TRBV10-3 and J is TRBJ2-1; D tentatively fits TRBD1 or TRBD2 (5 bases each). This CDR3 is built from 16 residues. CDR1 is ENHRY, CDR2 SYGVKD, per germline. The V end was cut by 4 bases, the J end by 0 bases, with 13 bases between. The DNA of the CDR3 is TGTGCCATCAGTGGATCCGGGACGATCTCCTACAATGAGCAGTTCTTC. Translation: CAISGSGTISYNEQFF.

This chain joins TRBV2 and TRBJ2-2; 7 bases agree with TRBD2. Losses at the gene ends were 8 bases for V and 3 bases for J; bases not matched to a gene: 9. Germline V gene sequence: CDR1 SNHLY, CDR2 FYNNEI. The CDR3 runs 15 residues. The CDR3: CASSGAGSYTGELFF. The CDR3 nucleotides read TGTGCCAGCTCGGGAGCGGGGTCCTACACCGGGGAGCTGTTTTTT.

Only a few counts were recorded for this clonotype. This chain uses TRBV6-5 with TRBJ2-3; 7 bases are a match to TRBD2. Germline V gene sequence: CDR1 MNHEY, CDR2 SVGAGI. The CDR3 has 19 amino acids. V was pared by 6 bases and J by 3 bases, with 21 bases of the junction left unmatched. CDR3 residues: CASRGTPFWAGVITDTQYF. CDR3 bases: TGTGCCAGCAGAGGGACCCCTTTTTGGGCGGGAGTTATTACAGATACGCAGTATTTT.

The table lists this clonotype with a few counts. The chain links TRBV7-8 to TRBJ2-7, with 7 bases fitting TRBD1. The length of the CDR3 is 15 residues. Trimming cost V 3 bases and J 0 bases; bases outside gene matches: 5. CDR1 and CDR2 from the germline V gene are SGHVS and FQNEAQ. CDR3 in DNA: TGTGCCAGCAGCTTGGGGACAGACAGCTCCTACGAGCAGTACTTC. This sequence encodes CASSLGTDSSYEQYF.

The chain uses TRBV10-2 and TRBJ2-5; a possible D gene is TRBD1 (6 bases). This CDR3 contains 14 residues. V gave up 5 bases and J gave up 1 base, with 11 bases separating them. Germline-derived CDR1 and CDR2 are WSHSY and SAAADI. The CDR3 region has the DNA TGCGCCAGCAGTAGAGGACAGCTCCAAGAGACCCAGTACTTC. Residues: CASSRGQLQETQYF.

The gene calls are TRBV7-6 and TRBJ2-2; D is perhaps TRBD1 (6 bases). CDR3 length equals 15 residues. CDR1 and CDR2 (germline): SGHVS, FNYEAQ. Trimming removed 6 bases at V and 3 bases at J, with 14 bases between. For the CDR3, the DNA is TGTGCCAGCAGTAGACTGACAGGAGACACCGGGGAGCTGTTTTTT. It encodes CASSRLTGDTGELFF.

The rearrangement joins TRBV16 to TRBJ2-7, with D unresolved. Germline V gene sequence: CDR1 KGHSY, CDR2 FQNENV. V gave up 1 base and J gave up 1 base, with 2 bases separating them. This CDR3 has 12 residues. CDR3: CASSQLSYEQYF. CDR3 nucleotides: TGTGCCAGCAGCCAATTGTCCTACGAGCAGTACTTC.

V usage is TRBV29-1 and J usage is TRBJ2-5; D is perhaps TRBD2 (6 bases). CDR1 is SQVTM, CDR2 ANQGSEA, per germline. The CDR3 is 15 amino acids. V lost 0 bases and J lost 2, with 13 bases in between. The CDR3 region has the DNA TGCAGCGTTGAAGATATGTGGGGGGAACAAGAGACCCAGTACTTC. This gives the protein CSVEDMWGEQETQYF.

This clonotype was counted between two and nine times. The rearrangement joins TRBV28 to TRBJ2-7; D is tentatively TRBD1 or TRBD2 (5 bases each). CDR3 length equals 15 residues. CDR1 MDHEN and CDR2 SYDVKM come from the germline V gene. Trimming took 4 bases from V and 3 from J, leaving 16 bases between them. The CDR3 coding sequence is TGTGCCAGCAGTTCGCAGGGAGCACTCCGCTACGAGCAGTACTTC. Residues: CASSSQGALRYEQYF.

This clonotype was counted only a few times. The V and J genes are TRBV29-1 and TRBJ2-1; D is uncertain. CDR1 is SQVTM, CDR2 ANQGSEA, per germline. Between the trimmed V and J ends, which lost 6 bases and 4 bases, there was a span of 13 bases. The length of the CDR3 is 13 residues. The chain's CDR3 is CSVFGGVYNEQFF. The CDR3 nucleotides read TGCAGCGTATTCGGTGGAGTTTACAATGAGCAGTTCTTC.

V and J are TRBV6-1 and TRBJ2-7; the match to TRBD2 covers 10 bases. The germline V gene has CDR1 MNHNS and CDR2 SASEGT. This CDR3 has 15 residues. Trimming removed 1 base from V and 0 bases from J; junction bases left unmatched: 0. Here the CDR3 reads CASSEGTSGSYEQYF. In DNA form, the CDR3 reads TGTGCCAGCAGTGAAGGGACTAGCGGCTCCTACGAGCAGTACTTC.

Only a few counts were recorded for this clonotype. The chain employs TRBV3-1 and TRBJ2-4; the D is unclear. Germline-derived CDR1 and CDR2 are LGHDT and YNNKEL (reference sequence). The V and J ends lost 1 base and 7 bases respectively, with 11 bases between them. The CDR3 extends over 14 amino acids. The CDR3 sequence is CASSQVAVGNIQYF. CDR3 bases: TGTGCCAGCAGCCAAGTGGCGGTTGGGAACATTCAGTACTTC.

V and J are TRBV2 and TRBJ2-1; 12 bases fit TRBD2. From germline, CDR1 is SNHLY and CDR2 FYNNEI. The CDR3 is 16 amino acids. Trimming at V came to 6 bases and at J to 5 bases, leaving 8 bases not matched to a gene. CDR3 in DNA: TGTGCCAGCAGCCAAGGACTAGCGGGATCTAACAATGAGCAGTTCTTC. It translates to CASSQGLAGSNNEQFF.

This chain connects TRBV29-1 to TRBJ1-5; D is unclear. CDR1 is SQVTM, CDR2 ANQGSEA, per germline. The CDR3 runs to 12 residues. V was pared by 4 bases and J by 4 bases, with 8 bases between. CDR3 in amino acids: CSVGTDNQPQHF. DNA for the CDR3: TGCAGCGTTGGGACGGATAATCAGCCCCAGCATTTT.

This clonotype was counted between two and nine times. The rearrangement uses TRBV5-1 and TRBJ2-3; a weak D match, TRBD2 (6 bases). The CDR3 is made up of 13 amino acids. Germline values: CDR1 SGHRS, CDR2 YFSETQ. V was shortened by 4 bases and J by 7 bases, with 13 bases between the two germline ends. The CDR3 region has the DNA TGCGCCAGCAGCGTGGAGGGACTCAATACGCAGTATTTT. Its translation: CASSVEGLNTQYF.